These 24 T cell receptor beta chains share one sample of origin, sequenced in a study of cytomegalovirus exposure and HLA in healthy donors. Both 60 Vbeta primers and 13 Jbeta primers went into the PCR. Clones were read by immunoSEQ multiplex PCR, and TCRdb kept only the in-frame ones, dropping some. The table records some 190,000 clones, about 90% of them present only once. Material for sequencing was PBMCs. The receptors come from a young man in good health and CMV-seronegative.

As DNA, the CDR3 is TGTGCCAGCAGCTTAGTTGGTGAGGGAGAACCGTATGGCTACACCTTC. This sequence encodes CASSLVGEGEPYGYTF. The genes are TRBV7-8 and TRBJ1-2; D gene ambiguous. The germline V gene encodes CDR1 SGHVS and CDR2 FQNEAQ. The CDR3 has 16 residues. V was clipped by 1 base and J by 5 bases, with 17 bases between them.

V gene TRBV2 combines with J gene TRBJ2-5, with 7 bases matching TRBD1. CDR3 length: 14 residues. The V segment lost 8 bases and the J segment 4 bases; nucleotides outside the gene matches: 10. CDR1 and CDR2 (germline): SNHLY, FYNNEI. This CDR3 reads CASAVDRAGETQYF. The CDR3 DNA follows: TGTGCCAGCGCAGTCGACAGGGCAGGAGAGACCCAGTACTTC. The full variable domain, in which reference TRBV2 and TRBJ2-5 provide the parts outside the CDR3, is EPEVTQTPSHQVTQMGQEVILRCVPISNHLYFYWYRQILGQKVEFLVSFYNNEISEKSEIFDDQFSVERPDGSNFTLKIRSTKLEDSAMYFCASAVDRAGETQYFGPGTRLLVL.

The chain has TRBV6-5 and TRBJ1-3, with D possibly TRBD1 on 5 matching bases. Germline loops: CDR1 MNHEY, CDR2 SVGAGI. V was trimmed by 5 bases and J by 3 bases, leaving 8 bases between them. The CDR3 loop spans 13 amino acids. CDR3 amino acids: CASSQQDGNTIYF. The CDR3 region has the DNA TGTGCCAGCAGTCAACAGGATGGAAACACCATATATTTT.

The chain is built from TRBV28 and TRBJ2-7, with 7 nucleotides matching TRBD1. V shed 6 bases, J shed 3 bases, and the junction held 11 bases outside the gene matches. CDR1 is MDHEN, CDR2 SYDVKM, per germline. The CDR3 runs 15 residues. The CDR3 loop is CASSESTGSDYEQYF. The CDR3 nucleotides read TGTGCCAGCAGCGAGTCGACAGGGTCGGACTACGAGCAGTACTTC.

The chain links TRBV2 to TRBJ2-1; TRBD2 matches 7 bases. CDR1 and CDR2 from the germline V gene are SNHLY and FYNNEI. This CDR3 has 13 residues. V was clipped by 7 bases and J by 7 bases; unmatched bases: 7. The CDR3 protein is CASKGGRGNEQFF. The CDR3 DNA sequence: TGTGCCAGCAAGGGCGGGAGAGGGAATGAGCAGTTCTTC.

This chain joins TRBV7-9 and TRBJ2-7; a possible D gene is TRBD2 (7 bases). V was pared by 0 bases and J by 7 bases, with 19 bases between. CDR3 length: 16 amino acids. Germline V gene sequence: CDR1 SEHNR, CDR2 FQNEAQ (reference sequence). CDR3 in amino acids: CASSLANSRGAKEQYF. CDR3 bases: TGTGCCAGCAGCTTAGCCAACTCACGGGGGGCAAAAGAGCAGTACTTC.

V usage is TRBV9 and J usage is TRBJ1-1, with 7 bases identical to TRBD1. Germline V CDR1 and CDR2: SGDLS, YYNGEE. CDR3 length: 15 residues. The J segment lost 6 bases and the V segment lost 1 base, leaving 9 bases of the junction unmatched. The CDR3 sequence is CASSVRRGGVSEAFF. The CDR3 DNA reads TGTGCCAGCAGCGTACGTCGAGGGGGCGTCTCTGAAGCTTTCTTT.

CDR3 DNA sequence: TGTGCCAGCAGCGAAGCCGGGACAGGGGACTCCGAGCAGTACTTC. Translating it yields CASSEAGTGDSEQYF. The V call is TRBV9, the J call TRBJ2-7, with TRBD1 identical over 10 bases. The germline CDR1 and CDR2 sequences are SGDLS and YYNGEE. This CDR3 is built from 15 residues. With 3 bases clipped from V and 6 bases from J, the junction kept 9 bases outside the gene matches. Variable domain in full (rest from reference TRBV9 and TRBJ2-7): DSGVTQTPKHLITATGQRVTLRCSPRSGDLSVYWYQQSLDQGLQFLIQYYNGEERAKGNILERFSAQQFPDLHSELNLSSLELGDSALYFCASSEAGTGDSEQYFGPGTRLTVT.

CDR3 loop: CASSSGVGQGGDTQYF. CDR3 DNA sequence: TGTGCCAGCAGCTCAGGGGTAGGACAGGGAGGAGATACGCAGTATTTT. The chain recombines TRBV7-6 with TRBJ2-3; the match to TRBD1 covers 8 bases. Germline values: CDR1 SGHVS, CDR2 FNYEAQ. V lost 4 bases to trimming and J lost 5 bases; unmatched junction nucleotides: 11. CDR3 length: 16 residues.

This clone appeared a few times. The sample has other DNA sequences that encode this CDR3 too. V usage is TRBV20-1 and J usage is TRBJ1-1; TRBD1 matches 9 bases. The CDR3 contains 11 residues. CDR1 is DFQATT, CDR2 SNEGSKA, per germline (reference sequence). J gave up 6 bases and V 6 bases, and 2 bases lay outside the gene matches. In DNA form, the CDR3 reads TGCAGTGCGCGGACAGGGGCTGAAGCTTTCTTT. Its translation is CSARTGAEAFF.

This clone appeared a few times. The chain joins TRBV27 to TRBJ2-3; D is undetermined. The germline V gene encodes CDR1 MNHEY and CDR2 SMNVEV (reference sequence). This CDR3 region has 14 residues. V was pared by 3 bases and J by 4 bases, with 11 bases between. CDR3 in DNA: TGTGCCAGCAGTTTTGTCCGGGTTGCAGATACGCAGTATTTT. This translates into CASSFVRVADTQYF.

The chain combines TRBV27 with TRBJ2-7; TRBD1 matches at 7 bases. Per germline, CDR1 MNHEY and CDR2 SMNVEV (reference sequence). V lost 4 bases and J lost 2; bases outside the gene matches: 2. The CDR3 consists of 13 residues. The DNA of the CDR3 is TGTGCCAGCAGTTACAGGGGTACCTACGAGCAGTACTTC. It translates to CASSYRGTYEQYF.

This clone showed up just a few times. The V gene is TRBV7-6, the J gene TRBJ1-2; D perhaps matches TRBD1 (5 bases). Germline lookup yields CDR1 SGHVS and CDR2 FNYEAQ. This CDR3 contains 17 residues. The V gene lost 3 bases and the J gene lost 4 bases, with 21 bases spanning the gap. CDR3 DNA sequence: TGTGCCAGCAGCTTCGGTGCGTTACGCCAGGGCCCCTATGGCTACACCTTC. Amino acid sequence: CASSFGALRQGPYGYTF.

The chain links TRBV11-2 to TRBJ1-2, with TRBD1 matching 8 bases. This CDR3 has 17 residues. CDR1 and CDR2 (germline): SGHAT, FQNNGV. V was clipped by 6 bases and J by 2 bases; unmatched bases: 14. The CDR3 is CASRFTTTTGANYGYTF. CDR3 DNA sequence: TGTGCCAGCAGATTCACGACCACGACAGGGGCGAACTATGGCTACACCTTC.

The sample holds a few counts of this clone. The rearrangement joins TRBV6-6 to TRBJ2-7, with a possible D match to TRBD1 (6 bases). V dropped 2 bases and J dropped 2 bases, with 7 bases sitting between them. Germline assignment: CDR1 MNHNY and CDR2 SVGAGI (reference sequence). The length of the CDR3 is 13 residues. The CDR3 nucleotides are TGTGCCAGCAGTTACCGGGACACCTACGAGCAGTACTTC. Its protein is CASSYRDTYEQYF.

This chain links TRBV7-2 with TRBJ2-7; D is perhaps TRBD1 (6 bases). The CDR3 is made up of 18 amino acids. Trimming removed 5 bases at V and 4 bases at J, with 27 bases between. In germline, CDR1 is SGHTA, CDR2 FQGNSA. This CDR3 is CASSLRPDRELRGYEQYF. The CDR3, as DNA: TGTGCCAGCAGCCTACGACCGGACAGAGAGTTAAGGGGTTACGAGCAGTACTTC.

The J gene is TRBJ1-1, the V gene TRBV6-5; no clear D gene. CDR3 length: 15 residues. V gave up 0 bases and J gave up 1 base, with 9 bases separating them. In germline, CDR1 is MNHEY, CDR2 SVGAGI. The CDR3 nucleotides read TGTGCCAGCAGTTACTCGAGGTTGGCGAACACTGAAGCTTTCTTT. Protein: CASSYSRLANTEAFF.

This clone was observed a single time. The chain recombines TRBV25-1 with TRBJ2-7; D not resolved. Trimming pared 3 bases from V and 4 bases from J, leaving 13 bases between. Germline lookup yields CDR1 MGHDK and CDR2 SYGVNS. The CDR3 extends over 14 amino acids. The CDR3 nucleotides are TGTGCCAGCAGTGATGTTCGGGTCCCTTACGAGCAGTACTTC. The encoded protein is CASSDVRVPYEQYF.

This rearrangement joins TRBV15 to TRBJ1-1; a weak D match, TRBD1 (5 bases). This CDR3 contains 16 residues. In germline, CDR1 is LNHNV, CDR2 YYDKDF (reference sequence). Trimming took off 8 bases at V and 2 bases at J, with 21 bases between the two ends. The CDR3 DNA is TGTGCCACCGGGGGGTTATTGGGAGTGCCAAACACTGAAGCTTTCTTT. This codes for CATGGLLGVPNTEAFF.

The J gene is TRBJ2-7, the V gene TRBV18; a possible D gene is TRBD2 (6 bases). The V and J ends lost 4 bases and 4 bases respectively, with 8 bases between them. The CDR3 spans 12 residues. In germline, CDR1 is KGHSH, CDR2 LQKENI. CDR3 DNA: TGTGCCAGCTCACGGGGGGAGTACGAGCAGTACTTC. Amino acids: CASSRGEYEQYF.

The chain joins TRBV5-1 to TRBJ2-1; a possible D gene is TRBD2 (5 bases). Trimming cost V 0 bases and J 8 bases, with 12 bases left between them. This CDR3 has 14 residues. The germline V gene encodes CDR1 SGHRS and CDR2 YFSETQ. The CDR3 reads CASSLDGLAYEQFF. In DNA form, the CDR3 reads TGCGCCAGCAGCTTGGACGGCCTAGCCTATGAGCAGTTCTTC. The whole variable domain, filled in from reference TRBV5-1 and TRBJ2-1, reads KAGVTQTPRYLIKTRGQQVTLSCSPISGHRSVSWYQQTPGQGLQFLFEYFSETQRNKGNFPGRFSGRQFSNSRSEMNVSTLELGDSALYLCASSLDGLAYEQFFGPGTRLTVL.

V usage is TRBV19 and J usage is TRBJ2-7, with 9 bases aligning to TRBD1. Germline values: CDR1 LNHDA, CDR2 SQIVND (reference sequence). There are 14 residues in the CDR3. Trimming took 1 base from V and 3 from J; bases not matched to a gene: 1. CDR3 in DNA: TGTGCCAGTAGTATAGGGACAGGGGTCTACGAGCAGTACTTC. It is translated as CASSIGTGVYEQYF.

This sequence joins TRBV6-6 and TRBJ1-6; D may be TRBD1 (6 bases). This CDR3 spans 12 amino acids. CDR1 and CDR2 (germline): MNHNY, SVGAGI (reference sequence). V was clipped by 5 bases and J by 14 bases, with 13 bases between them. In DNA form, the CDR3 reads TGTGCCAGCAGTAACCGGGACACAGCCCTCCACTTT. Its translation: CASSNRDTALHF.

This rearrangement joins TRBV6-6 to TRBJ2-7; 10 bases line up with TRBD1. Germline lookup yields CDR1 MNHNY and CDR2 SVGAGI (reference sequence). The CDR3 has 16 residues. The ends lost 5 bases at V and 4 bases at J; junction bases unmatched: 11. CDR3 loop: CASSKISGTGVYEQYF. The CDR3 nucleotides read TGTGCCAGCAGTAAAATTTCCGGGACAGGGGTATACGAGCAGTACTTC.